The text below deals with one T cell receptor beta chain. The antigen is undetermined. Roughly 0.45 to 1 ug RNA was reverse transcribed with random hexamers. Amplification of the TCR beta CDR3 was carried out by immunoSEQ multiplex PCR, which spanned a total of 54 Vbeta and 13 Jbeta segments. TCRdb reprocessed the immunoSEQ multiplex PCR reads with MiXCR, giving one entry per CDR3 protein. Of about 280,000 distinct CDR3 sequences in the sample, 85% were seen once. These data belong to a study of CD8 T cells in Susac syndrome. The sequenced target, TCR beta, came from blood CD8+ and CD4+ T cells. The CD8+ and CD4+ T cells were negatively isolated, with the TEMRA cells enriched by FACS. Overall study results and limits: Only a relatively small number of individuals were included in the TCR sequencing and HLA analysis.

Deletions cut 7 bases from V and 2 bases from J, with 20 bases between. CDR3 length equals 16 residues. Germline V gene data show CDR1 as MDHEN and CDR2 as SYDVKM. This chain links TRBV28 with TRBJ1-2; D may be TRBD1 (5 bases). Specimen: CD8+ T cells from PBMCs. The source is a human donor with multiple sclerosis. CDR3 DNA: TGTGCCAGCACCACGGAGAAGACAGCTGAGAACTATGGCTACACCTTC. Its protein product is CASTTEKTAENYGYTF.